This T cell receptor (beta chain) emerged from a study of control samples from healthy donors and cancer patients. Only in-frame clones appear in the TCRdb table, and some are missing; sequencing was by immunoSEQ multiplex PCR. The data hold 100,000 to 150,000 clones, with around 92% observed a single time. A single count supports this clone. Sequencing was done on a sample of PBMCs. The sequence was obtained from an elderly man with head and neck cancer.

Here the CDR3 reads CASTMGQNTEAFF. The CDR3, as DNA: TGTGCCAGCACTATGGGACAAAACACTGAAGCTTTCTTT. This chain links TRBV6-6 with TRBJ1-1; the D gene is possibly TRBD1 (6 bases). The V gene's germline CDR1 is MNHNY and CDR2 SVGAGI (reference sequence). With 7 bases removed from V and 2 bases from J, the gap between germline ends came to 11 bases. The CDR3 runs to 13 residues.